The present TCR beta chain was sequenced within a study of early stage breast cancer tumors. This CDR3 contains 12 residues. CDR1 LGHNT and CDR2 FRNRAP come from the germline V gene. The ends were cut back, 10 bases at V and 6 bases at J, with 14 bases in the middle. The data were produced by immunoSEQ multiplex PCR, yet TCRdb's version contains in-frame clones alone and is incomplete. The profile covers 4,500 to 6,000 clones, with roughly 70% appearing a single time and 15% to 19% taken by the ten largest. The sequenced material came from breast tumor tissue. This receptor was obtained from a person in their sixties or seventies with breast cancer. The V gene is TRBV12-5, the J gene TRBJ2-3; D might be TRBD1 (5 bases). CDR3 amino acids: CAMGWGPDTQYF. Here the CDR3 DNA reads TGTGCTATGGGGTGGGGCCCGGATACGCAGTATTTT. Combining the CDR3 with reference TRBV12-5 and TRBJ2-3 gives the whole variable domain DARVTQTPRHKVTEMGQEVTMRCQPILGHNTVFWYRQTMMQGLELLAYFRNRAPLDDSGMPKDRFSAEMPDATLATLKIQPSEPRDSAVYFCAMGWGPDTQYFGPGTRLTVL.